The clone carrying this T cell receptor beta chain was picked up one time. Its antigen is still unknown. This specimen comes from a study of cytomegalovirus exposure and HLA in healthy donors. Germline CDR1 SGHNT, CDR2 YYREEE (reference sequence). The CDR3 loop spans 16 amino acids. J lost 3 bases, V lost 4 bases, and 12 bases had no gene match. Study observations and caveats: A few chains tied to CMV proved CMV antigen-specific in vitro.

Primers included in the PCR were 60 Vbeta and 13 Jbeta primers. Assay used: immunoSEQ multiplex PCR; TCRdb lists only in-frame clones, some missing. The table lists around 160,000 clones, around 78% of them singletons, with about 1% in the top ten. The receptor was derived from a woman aged 40 to 55 in good health and CMV-seronegative. The rearrangement uses TRBV5-4 and TRBJ2-7, with 8 bases identical to TRBD1. What was sequenced was PBMCs. The CDR3 loop is CASSLGAGTGLYEQYF. The CDR3 DNA follows: TGTGCCAGCAGCCTGGGGGCCGGGACAGGCCTCTACGAGCAGTACTTC.